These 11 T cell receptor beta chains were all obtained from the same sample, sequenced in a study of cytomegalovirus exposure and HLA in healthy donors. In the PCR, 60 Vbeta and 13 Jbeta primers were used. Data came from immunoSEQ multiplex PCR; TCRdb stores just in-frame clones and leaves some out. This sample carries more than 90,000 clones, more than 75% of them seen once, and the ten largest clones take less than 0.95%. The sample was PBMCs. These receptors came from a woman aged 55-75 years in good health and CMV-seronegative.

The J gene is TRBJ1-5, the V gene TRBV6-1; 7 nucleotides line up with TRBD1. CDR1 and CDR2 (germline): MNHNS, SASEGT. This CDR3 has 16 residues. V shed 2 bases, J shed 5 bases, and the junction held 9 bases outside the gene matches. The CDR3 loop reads CASSERVWDSYQPQHF. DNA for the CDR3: TGTGCCAGCAGTGAACGGGTCTGGGACAGCTATCAGCCCCAGCATTTT.

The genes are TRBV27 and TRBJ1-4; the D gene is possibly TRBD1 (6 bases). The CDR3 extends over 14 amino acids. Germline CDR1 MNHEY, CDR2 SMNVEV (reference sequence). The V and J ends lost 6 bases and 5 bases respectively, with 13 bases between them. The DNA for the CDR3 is TGTGCCAGCAGGCCGGGACAACTCAATGAAAAACTGTTTTTT. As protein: CASRPGQLNEKLFF.

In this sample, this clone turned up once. The CDR3 spells CASSYRGYGELFF. The CDR3 DNA reads as TGTGCCAGCAGCTACAGGGGTTACGGGGAGCTGTTTTTT. V is TRBV5-4 and J is TRBJ2-2; TRBD1 matches at 7 bases. V trimming: 3 bases; J trimming: 7 bases; junction bases outside the gene matches: 3. The CDR3 loop spans 13 amino acids. Per germline, CDR1 SGHNT and CDR2 YYREEE (reference sequence).

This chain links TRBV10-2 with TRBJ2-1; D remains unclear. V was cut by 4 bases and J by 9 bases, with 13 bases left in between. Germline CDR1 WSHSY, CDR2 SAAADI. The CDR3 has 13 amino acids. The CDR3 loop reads CASSGGRVSEQFF. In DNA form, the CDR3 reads TGCGCCAGCAGTGGAGGCCGTGTGTCTGAGCAGTTCTTC.

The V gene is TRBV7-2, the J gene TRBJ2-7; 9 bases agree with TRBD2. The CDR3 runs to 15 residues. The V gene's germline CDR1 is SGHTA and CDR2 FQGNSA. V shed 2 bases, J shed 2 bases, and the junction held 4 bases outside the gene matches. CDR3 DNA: TGTGCCAGCAGCTTATCGCGGGAGGGTGCCTACGAGCAGTACTTC. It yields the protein CASSLSREGAYEQYF.

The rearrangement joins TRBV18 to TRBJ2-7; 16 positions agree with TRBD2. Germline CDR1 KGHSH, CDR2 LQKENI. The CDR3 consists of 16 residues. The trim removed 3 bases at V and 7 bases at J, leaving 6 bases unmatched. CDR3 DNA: TGTGCCAGCTCACCGGGGACTAGCGGGGGGGCCGGGGAGCAGTACTTC. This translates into CASSPGTSGGAGEQYF.

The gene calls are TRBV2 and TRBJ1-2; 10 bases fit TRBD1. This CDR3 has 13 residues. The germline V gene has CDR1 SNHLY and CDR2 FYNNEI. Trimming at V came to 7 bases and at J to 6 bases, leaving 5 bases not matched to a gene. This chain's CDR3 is CASNRQGADGYTF. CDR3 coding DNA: TGTGCCAGCAACAGACAGGGGGCGGATGGCTACACCTTC.

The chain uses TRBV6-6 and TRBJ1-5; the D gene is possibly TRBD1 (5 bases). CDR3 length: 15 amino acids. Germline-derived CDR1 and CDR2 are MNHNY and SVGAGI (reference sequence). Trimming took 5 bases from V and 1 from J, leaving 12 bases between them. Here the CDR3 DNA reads TGTGCCAGCAGTAGACTAGGACAAAGCAATCAGCCCCAGCATTTT. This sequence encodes CASSRLGQSNQPQHF.

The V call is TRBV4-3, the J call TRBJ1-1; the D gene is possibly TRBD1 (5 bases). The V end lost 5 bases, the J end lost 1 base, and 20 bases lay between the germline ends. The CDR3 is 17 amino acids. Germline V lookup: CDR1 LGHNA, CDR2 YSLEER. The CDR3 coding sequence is TGCGCCAGCAGCGTCCGGGACTCCCTGGGAGAGAACACTGAAGCTTTCTTT. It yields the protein CASSVRDSLGENTEAFF.

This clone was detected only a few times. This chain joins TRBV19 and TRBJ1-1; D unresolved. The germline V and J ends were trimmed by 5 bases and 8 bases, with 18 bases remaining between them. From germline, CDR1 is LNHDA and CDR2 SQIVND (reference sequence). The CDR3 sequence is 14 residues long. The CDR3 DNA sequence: TGTGCCAGTAGTGTTGGAGGCGGCGTTCCGGAAGCTTTCTTT. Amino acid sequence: CASSVGGGVPEAFF.

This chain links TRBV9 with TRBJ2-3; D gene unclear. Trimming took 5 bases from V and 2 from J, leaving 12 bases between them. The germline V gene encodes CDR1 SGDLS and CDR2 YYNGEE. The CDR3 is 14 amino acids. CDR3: CASRESEATDTQYF. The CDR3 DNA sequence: TGTGCCAGCAGGGAAAGCGAAGCCACAGATACGCAGTATTTT.